The 22 T cell receptor beta chains given below trace back to one sample, sequenced in a study of blood T cells in healthy people across ages. A sample-barcoded 5' primer and a J-beta primer mix were used in a second PCR of roughly 7 to 11 cycles. Each CDR3 protein is one row after TCRdb ran MiXCR on the 5' RACE reads. Seen here are some 700,000 distinct CDR3 sequences, 40% to 45% observed once, and the top ten hold 20% to 25%. Sample: blood. The source is a woman aged 60 to 75 in good health.

The chain has TRBV6-1 and TRBJ2-1; no clear D. Trimming removed 5 bases at V and 8 bases at J, with 16 bases between. From germline, CDR1 is MNHNS and CDR2 SASEGT. The CDR3 spans 14 residues. CDR3 sequence: CASSPLADNDEQFF. For the CDR3, the DNA is TGTGCCAGCAGTCCGCTCGCTGATAACGATGAGCAGTTCTTC.

This clonotype was counted between two and nine times. The V call is TRBV7-9, the J call TRBJ2-1; D could derive from TRBD1 or TRBD2 (5 bases each). Germline-derived CDR1 and CDR2 are SEHNR and FQNEAQ (reference sequence). The length of the CDR3 is 12 residues. Between the trimmed V and J ends, which lost 5 bases and 10 bases, there was a span of 12 bases. CDR3 residues: CASSVPGPEQFF. For the CDR3, the DNA is TGTGCCAGCAGCGTACCGGGACCGGAGCAGTTCTTC. The entire variable domain, with the rest obtained from reference TRBV7-9 and TRBJ2-1, is as follows: DTGVSQNPRHKITKRGQNVTFRCDPISEHNRLYWYRQTLGQGPEFLTYFQNEAQLEKSRLLSDRFSAERPKGSFSTLEIQRTEQGDSAMYLCASSVPGPEQFFGPGTRLTVL.

This clonotype was picked up a small number of times. The CDR3 is CSASRRAGEQYF. CDR3 bases: TGCAGTGCTAGTCGGAGGGCCGGTGAGCAGTACTTC. The chain has TRBV20-1 and TRBJ2-5; TRBD2 might be the D (6 bases). Looked up from germline, CDR1 is DFQATT and CDR2 is SNEGSKA (reference sequence). V lost 3 bases, J lost 11 bases, and 16 bases lay in between. The CDR3 is made up of 12 amino acids.

This clonotype was counted ten times or more. Here the CDR3 DNA reads TGTGCCATCAGTGAAGACATACTCCCGCCTTACGAGCAGTACTTC. As protein: CAISEDILPPYEQYF. The chain employs TRBV10-3 and TRBJ2-7; D remains unclear. This CDR3 has 15 amino acids. V lost 3 bases and J 4 bases, leaving 16 bases between the germline ends. CDR1 is ENHRY and CDR2 is SYGVKD in the germline V gene.

This clonotype has a single count. The chain links TRBV6-5 to TRBJ2-3, with 10 bases aligning to TRBD1. The CDR3 covers 16 residues. CDR1 and CDR2 (germline): MNHEY, SVGAGI. J lost 1 base, V lost 4 bases, and 5 bases had no gene match. The CDR3 nucleotides read TGTGCCAGCAGTTTGACAGGGGGCTCGGGCACAGATACGCAGTATTTT. It encodes CASSLTGGSGTDTQYF.

Only a few counts were recorded for this clonotype. V is TRBV6-2 or TRBV6-3 and J is TRBJ1-4; TRBD1 agrees at 7 bases. The CDR3 spans 16 residues. V shed 5 bases, J shed 0 bases, and the junction held 6 bases outside the gene matches. CDR1 is MNHEY and CDR2 is SVGEGT in the germline V gene. CDR3 in amino acids: CASSTTGTATNEKLFF. CDR3 nucleotides: TGTGCCAGCAGTACTACCGGGACAGCAACTAATGAAAAACTGTTTTTT.

This clonotype has a single count. The DNA for the CDR3 is TGTGCCAGCAGTCTCCTCGACAGGGCGTATGGCTACACCTTC. The encoded protein is CASSLLDRAYGYTF. The chain uses TRBV3-1 and TRBJ1-2, with 7 nucleotides matching TRBD1. The J segment lost 5 bases and the V segment lost 6 bases, leaving 9 bases of the junction unmatched. Germline V gives CDR1 LGHDT, CDR2 YNNKEL (reference sequence). The CDR3 extends over 14 amino acids.

A few counts support this clonotype. The rearrangement links TRBV9 to TRBJ1-2; weak D call: TRBD1 (6 bases). V was clipped by 0 bases and J by 3 bases, with 12 bases between them. This CDR3 comprises 15 residues. The germline CDR1 and CDR2 sequences are SGDLS and YYNGEE. The CDR3 loop reads CASSVAQGADYGYTF. CDR3 sequence (DNA): TGTGCCAGCAGCGTAGCACAGGGAGCCGACTATGGCTACACCTTC.

This clonotype was picked up many times. The gene calls are TRBV6-2 or TRBV6-3 and TRBJ2-1, with 10 positions matching TRBD2. This CDR3 is built from 17 residues. Germline V gives CDR1 MNHEY, CDR2 SVGEGT. Trimming removed 2 bases from V and 7 bases from J; junction bases left unmatched: 11. The CDR3: CASSYLASGSVRNEQFF. The CDR3 DNA is TGTGCCAGCAGTTACCTAGCTAGCGGGAGTGTGAGGAATGAGCAGTTCTTC.

V usage is TRBV6-6 and J usage is TRBJ2-2; TRBD2 aligns across 11 bases. Looked up from germline, CDR1 is MNHNY and CDR2 is SVGAGI (reference sequence). Trimming took 0 bases from V and 5 from J; bases not matched to a gene: 5. This CDR3 is built from 17 residues. The CDR3 sequence is CASSYSTSGVLTGELFF. In DNA form, the CDR3 reads TGTGCCAGCAGTTACTCGACTAGCGGGGTCCTAACCGGGGAGCTGTTTTTT.

The V gene is TRBV7-6, the J gene TRBJ2-3; 13 positions match TRBD2. Germline V CDR1 and CDR2: SGHVS, FNYEAQ. V lost 5 bases to trimming and J lost 2 bases; unmatched junction nucleotides: 10. There are 18 residues in the CDR3. This chain's CDR3 is CASSALAGGPGATDTQYF. In nucleotides, the CDR3 is TGTGCCAGCAGCGCACTAGCGGGAGGGCCGGGGGCCACAGATACGCAGTATTTT.

This clonotype was observed at least ten times. The CDR3 bases are TGTGCCAGCAGTTCCACCCAACTACCAACAACGGCCACAGATACGCAGTATTTT. It codes for CASSSTQLPTTATDTQYF. The rearrangement uses TRBV12-3 or TRBV12-4 and TRBJ2-3, with D unclear. The germline V and J ends were trimmed by 4 bases and 2 bases, with 22 bases remaining between them. The CDR3 covers 18 residues.

The CDR3 bases are TGTGCCAGCAGCTTAGTTTTCTTCGGGAATGAGCAGTTCTTC. As protein: CASSLVFFGNEQFF. The chain has TRBV11-2 and TRBJ2-1; D gene ambiguous. CDR1 and CDR2 (germline): SGHAT, FQNNGV. The CDR3 consists of 14 residues. With 1 base removed from V and 7 bases from J, the gap between germline ends came to 11 bases.

V gene TRBV6-2 or TRBV6-3 combines with J gene TRBJ2-3, with D maybe TRBD2 (5 bases). CDR3 size: 15 residues. Trimming removed 2 bases at V and 7 bases at J, with 16 bases between. The germline V gene has CDR1 MNHEY and CDR2 SVGEGT. The DNA of the CDR3 is TGTGCCAGCAGTTACGGAGGAGCGGCAATTAATACGCAGTATTTT. Translated, it gives CASSYGGAAINTQYF.

The chain uses TRBV21-1 and TRBJ2-3; the D call in the table, TRBD1, was not verified against the DNA. TRBV21-1 is reported as a pseudogene. The CDR3 runs to 15 residues. The CDR3 nucleotides are TGTGCCAGCAGCAAAACAGGCCAGCTTGCGGATACGCAGTATTTT. Amino acid sequence: CASSKTGQLADTQYF.

V and J are TRBV28 and TRBJ2-1, with TRBD2 identical over 7 bases. The trim removed 6 bases at V and 5 bases at J, leaving 7 bases unmatched. The CDR3 has 14 amino acids. Germline CDR1 reads MDHEN; CDR2 reads SYDVKM. CDR3 in DNA: TGTGCCAGCAGCTCACTAGCGAAAAACAATGAGCAGTTCTTC. As protein: CASSSLAKNNEQFF.

Concerning this clonotype itself: A read error may account for a junction end that differs from germline. The V and J genes are TRBV24-1 and TRBJ2-1, with a weak D call TRBD2 (5 bases). The V gene's germline CDR1 is KGHDR and CDR2 SFDVKD. There are 12 residues in the CDR3. CDR3 nucleotides: TGTGCCACCAGCGGACTTAACAAAGAGCAGTTCTTC. This translates into CATSGLNKEQFF.

CDR3 sequence: CASSLEEGLYEQYF. The CDR3 DNA reads TGTGCCAGCAGCTTAGAAGAGGGGCTCTACGAGCAGTACTTC. The rearrangement links TRBV7-8 to TRBJ2-7, with D perhaps given as TRBD1 or TRBD2 (5 bases each). This CDR3 comprises 14 residues. Germline lookup yields CDR1 SGHVS and CDR2 FQNEAQ. The germline V and J ends were trimmed by 1 base and 3 bases, with 10 bases remaining between them.

This clonotype was seen a handful of times. The chain employs TRBV3-1 and TRBJ2-3; maybe TRBD1 (6 bases). V was clipped by 4 bases and J by 7 bases, with 15 bases between them. Germline values: CDR1 LGHDT, CDR2 YNNKEL (reference sequence). The CDR3 is made up of 14 amino acids. The CDR3 region has the DNA TGTGCCAGCAGCCCCGGACAGTCTTTACATACGCAGTATTTT. This sequence encodes CASSPGQSLHTQYF.

This rearrangement joins TRBV27 to TRBJ2-4; D gene uncertain. The assigned J gene may be wrong: the sequence end matches TRBJ2-7 better. CDR1 and CDR2 (germline): MNHEY, SMNVEV (reference sequence). The CDR3 contains 15 residues. CDR3 amino acids: CASSLVGQENYEQYF. In DNA, the CDR3 is TGTGCCAGCAGTTTAGTGGGTCAGGAGAATTACGAGCAGTACTTC.

The CDR3, as DNA: TGCGCCAGCAGCCAGACCGGGAGCGTTTTCACAGATACGCAGTATTTT. As protein: CASSQTGSVFTDTQYF. The chain combines TRBV4-1 with TRBJ2-3; tentatively, D is TRBD2 (6 bases). The length of the CDR3 is 16 residues. The germline V gene has CDR1 MGHRA and CDR2 YSYEKL. The V end was cut by 3 bases, the J end by 2 bases, with 15 bases between.

This clonotype was seen at least ten times. The V gene is TRBV28, the J gene TRBJ2-7, with D perhaps TRBD2 (6 bases). The V gene's germline CDR1 is MDHEN and CDR2 SYDVKM. V lost 6 bases, J lost 0 bases, and 6 bases lay in between. The CDR3 length is 12 residues. CDR3 region: CASRTSSYEQYF. In nucleotides, the CDR3 is TGTGCCAGCAGGACTAGCTCCTACGAGCAGTACTTC.